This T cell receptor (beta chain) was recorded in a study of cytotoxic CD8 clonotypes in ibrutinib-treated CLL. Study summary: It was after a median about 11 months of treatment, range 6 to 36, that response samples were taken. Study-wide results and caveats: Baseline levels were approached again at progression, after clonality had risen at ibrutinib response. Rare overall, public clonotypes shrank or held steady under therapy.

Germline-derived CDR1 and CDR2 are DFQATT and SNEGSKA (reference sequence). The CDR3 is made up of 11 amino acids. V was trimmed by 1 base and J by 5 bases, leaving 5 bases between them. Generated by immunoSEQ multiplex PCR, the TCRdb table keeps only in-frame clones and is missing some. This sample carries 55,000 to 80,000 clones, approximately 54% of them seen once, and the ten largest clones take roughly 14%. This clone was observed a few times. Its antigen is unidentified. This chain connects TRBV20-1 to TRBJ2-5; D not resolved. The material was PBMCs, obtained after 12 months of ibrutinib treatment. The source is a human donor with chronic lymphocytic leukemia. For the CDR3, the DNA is TGCAGTGCTAGAGTCTGGGAGACCCAGTACTTC. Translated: CSARVWETQYF.